The next 29 T cell receptor beta chains were all read from a single sample in a study of cytomegalovirus exposure and HLA in healthy donors (dated by TCRdb to between 2016 and 2019). The method behind the library was the immunoSEQ multiplex PCR assay. For the multiplex PCR, a mixture combining 60 forward primers for TCR Vbeta segments and 13 reverse primers for TCR Jbeta segments was used. The table comes from immuneACCESS by way of TCRdb, which keeps in-frame sequences with V and J called. Part of the clones is missing from these tables; in studies checked, under half for an unresolved V gene and the rest for unknown reasons. This sample comprises about 160,000 clones, 79% of them detected only once. The top ten clones comprise roughly 6.7% of the sample. Input material: PBMCs. The origin of the receptors is a man between 45 and 60 years old in good health and CMV-seropositive.

The rearrangement joins TRBV2 to TRBJ2-7; 8 bases are shared with TRBD1. Germline assignment: CDR1 SNHLY and CDR2 FYNNEI. CDR3 size: 13 residues. The ends lost 7 bases at V and 3 bases at J; junction bases unmatched: 5. The CDR3 is CASNRGESYEQYF. The CDR3 DNA is TGTGCCAGCAACAGGGGGGAGAGCTACGAGCAGTACTTC.

The chain employs TRBV30 and TRBJ2-3, with 11 nucleotides matching TRBD2. The germline gives CDR1 GTSNPN, CDR2 SVGIG (reference sequence). V lost 2 bases to trimming and J lost 5 bases; unmatched junction nucleotides: 6. This CDR3 region has 15 residues. The CDR3 protein is CAWSLAGGRIDTQYF. CDR3 nucleotides: TGTGCCTGGAGTCTAGCGGGAGGCAGGATAGATACGCAGTATTTT.

The gene calls are TRBV2 and TRBJ1-1, with a tentative D call TRBD1 (6 bases). Trimming pared 1 base from V and 3 bases from J, leaving 12 bases between. The CDR3 consists of 15 residues. From germline, CDR1 is SNHLY and CDR2 FYNNEI. The CDR3 region is CASSEEGVGDTEAFF. The CDR3 nucleotides are TGTGCCAGCAGTGAAGAGGGGGTAGGTGACACTGAAGCTTTCTTT.

The sample holds one count of this clone. The rearrangement uses TRBV28 and TRBJ1-4, with a tentative D call TRBD1 (5 bases). Trimming removed 1 base at V and 5 bases at J, with 11 bases between. Per the germline V gene, CDR1 is MDHEN and CDR2 is SYDVKM. The CDR3 spans 15 residues. The CDR3 reads CASSLFRGDNEKLFF. CDR3 DNA sequence: TGTGCCAGCAGTTTATTTCGGGGGGACAATGAAAAACTGTTTTTT.

This clone occurred a few times. This chain joins TRBV27 and TRBJ1-6; the D gene is possibly TRBD1 (5 bases). The germline CDR1 and CDR2 sequences are MNHEY and SMNVEV (reference sequence). Deletions cut 0 bases from V and 10 bases from J, with 10 bases between. This CDR3 is 14 amino acids long. In nucleotides, the CDR3 is TGTGCCAGCAGTTTATCGGCAGGGCAGTCACCCCTCCACTTT. It yields the protein CASSLSAGQSPLHF.

The V gene is TRBV28, the J gene TRBJ1-3, with a possible D match to TRBD1 (5 bases). Trimming removed 5 bases from V and 0 bases from J, with 14 bases in between. Germline assignment: CDR1 MDHEN and CDR2 SYDVKM. CDR3 length: 16 amino acids. CDR3 nucleotide sequence: TGTGCCAGCAGTCCTGACAGTCTCAGCTCTGGAAACACCATATATTTT. Translated: CASSPDSLSSGNTIYF.

This clone was recorded only once. The chain employs TRBV28 and TRBJ2-7; D is possibly TRBD1 (6 bases). The ends were cut back, 3 bases at V and 3 bases at J, with 9 bases in the middle. Germline CDR1 reads MDHEN; CDR2 reads SYDVKM. The CDR3 is 13 residues long. The CDR3 region is CASSLGARYEQYF. DNA of the CDR3: TGTGCCAGCAGTTTGGGGGCTCGCTACGAGCAGTACTTC.

The gene calls are TRBV27 and TRBJ2-7; 9 nucleotides align to TRBD1. The CDR3 loop spans 15 amino acids. Germline V gene lookup returns CDR1 MNHEY and CDR2 SMNVEV (reference sequence). J gave up 6 bases and V 5 bases, and 11 bases lay outside the gene matches. The CDR3 DNA sequence: TGTGCCAGCAGTCCACTCCGGGACAGGGTTTTCGAGCAGTACTTC. This sequence encodes CASSPLRDRVFEQYF.

The rearrangement links TRBV6-6 to TRBJ2-7; D is unclear. CDR3 length equals 15 residues. V shed 2 bases and J shed 2 bases, with 13 bases lying between them. The germline V gene has CDR1 MNHNY and CDR2 SVGAGI (reference sequence). Written as DNA, the CDR3 is TGTGCCAGCAGTTACGTTGGCAGGCGAACCTACGAGCAGTACTTC. Amino acid sequence: CASSYVGRRTYEQYF.

V gene TRBV10-2 combines with J gene TRBJ2-5, with 12 bases matching TRBD2. The CDR3 spans 15 residues. After removal of 7 bases from V and 5 bases from J, the junction contained 8 bases not matched to a gene. Germline-derived CDR1 and CDR2 are WSHSY and SAAADI. The CDR3 nucleotides are TGCGCCAGCATTAAGACTAGCGGGAGATACGAGACCCAGTACTTC. Its translation is CASIKTSGRYETQYF.

The chain couples TRBV4-1 to TRBJ1-3; D is ambiguous. This CDR3 contains 16 residues. Germline V gene data show CDR1 as MGHRA and CDR2 as YSYEKL. With 5 bases removed from V and 2 bases from J, the gap between germline ends came to 16 bases. The CDR3, as DNA: TGCGCCAGCAGCAGAGACGGGATGCTCCCTGGAAACACCATATATTTT. Amino acid sequence: CASSRDGMLPGNTIYF.

This sequence joins TRBV7-9 and TRBJ1-1, with D possibly matching TRBD1 (5 bases). Trimming stripped 3 bases from V and 3 bases from J, with 8 bases between. Germline assignment: CDR1 SEHNR and CDR2 FQNEAQ (reference sequence). The CDR3 totals 13 residues. The CDR3 reads CASSFIGDTEAFF. For the CDR3, the DNA is TGTGCCAGCAGCTTCATAGGGGACACTGAAGCTTTCTTT.

This chain uses TRBV4-1 with TRBJ2-2, with TRBD2 as a possible D gene (6 bases). The CDR3 is 19 residues long. Looked up from germline, CDR1 is MGHRA and CDR2 is YSYEKL. V lost 4 bases and J 0 bases, leaving 21 bases between the germline ends. The DNA of the CDR3 is TGCGCCAGCAGCCTCACCCCAAGGCGAGCGGGCGCGAACACCGGGGAGCTGTTTTTT. Translating it yields CASSLTPRRAGANTGELFF.

V usage is TRBV9 and J usage is TRBJ2-1; 9 bases fit TRBD2. Trimming cost V 4 bases and J 13 bases; bases outside gene matches: 9. Germline V CDR1 and CDR2: SGDLS, YYNGEE. This CDR3 is built from 13 residues. As DNA, the CDR3 is TGTGCCAGCAGCTATGGGGCTAGCGGGGACCAGTTCTTC. Translated, it gives CASSYGASGDQFF.

The V and J genes are TRBV9 and TRBJ2-1, with 10 bases fitting TRBD2. V trimming: 0 bases; J trimming: 0 bases; junction bases outside the gene matches: 9. From germline, CDR1 is SGDLS and CDR2 YYNGEE. This CDR3 spans 19 amino acids. The CDR3 loop reads CASSVEDFASGSSYNEQFF. CDR3 bases: TGTGCCAGCAGCGTAGAAGATTTCGCTAGCGGGAGCTCCTACAATGAGCAGTTCTTC. Filled out from reference TRBV9 and TRBJ2-1, the complete variable domain reads DSGVTQTPKHLITATGQRVTLRCSPRSGDLSVYWYQQSLDQGLQFLIQYYNGEERAKGNILERFSAQQFPDLHSELNLSSLELGDSALYFCASSVEDFASGSSYNEQFFGPGTRLTVL.

The chain joins TRBV4-2 to TRBJ2-3, with 10 positions matching TRBD2. CDR3 size: 18 residues. J lost 1 base, V lost 3 bases, and 10 bases had no gene match. Germline V CDR1 and CDR2: LGHNA, YNFKEQ. The CDR3 region is CASSQIGASGSRTDTQYF. The DNA for the CDR3 is TGTGCCAGCAGCCAGATCGGGGCTAGCGGGAGTCGCACAGATACGCAGTATTTT.

V usage is TRBV5-1 and J usage is TRBJ1-3; TRBD1 agrees at 8 bases. The germline V gene encodes CDR1 SGHRS and CDR2 YFSETQ. The J segment lost 2 bases and the V segment lost 6 bases, leaving 10 bases of the junction unmatched. The CDR3 runs to 16 residues. The CDR3 DNA is TGCGCCAGCACGGGTCAGGGGGCTGCAGCTGGAAACACCATATATTTT. Translating gives CASTGQGAAAGNTIYF.

This clone was counted once. This chain connects TRBV28 to TRBJ2-1; 8 nucleotides line up with TRBD2. The CDR3 is 14 residues long. With V trimmed by 5 bases and J by 7 bases, 7 bases remained unmatched. Germline lookup yields CDR1 MDHEN and CDR2 SYDVKM. The CDR3 is CASSGGLETNEQFF. The DNA of the CDR3 is TGTGCCAGCAGTGGGGGACTAGAGACGAATGAGCAGTTCTTC.

V gene TRBV11-2 combines with J gene TRBJ2-1, with D unresolved. Germline assignment: CDR1 SGHAT and CDR2 FQNNGV. This CDR3 has 14 amino acids. Trimming took 5 bases from V and 2 from J, leaving 10 bases between them. The CDR3, as DNA: TGTGCCAGCAGCCCCCGACTTCCCTACAATGAGCAGTTCTTC. Amino acid sequence: CASSPRLPYNEQFF.

The sample holds a few counts of this clone. The chain employs TRBV18 and TRBJ1-1; tentatively, D is TRBD1 (5 bases). V shed 3 bases and J shed 0 bases, with 14 bases lying between them. The CDR3 runs 16 residues. Per germline, CDR1 KGHSH and CDR2 LQKENI. The DNA of the CDR3 is TGTGCCAGCTCACCTCCAGGGTGGTCCATGAACACTGAAGCTTTCTTT. Translated, it gives CASSPPGWSMNTEAFF.

The chain combines TRBV18 with TRBJ2-1; 8 bases map to TRBD2. This CDR3 region has 15 residues. In germline, CDR1 is KGHSH, CDR2 LQKENI. The V segment lost 3 bases and the J segment 3 bases; nucleotides outside the gene matches: 4. CDR3 residues: CASSPVREGYNEQFF. The CDR3 coding sequence is TGTGCCAGCTCACCTGTTCGGGAGGGCTACAATGAGCAGTTCTTC.

The rearrangement uses TRBV28 and TRBJ2-7; TRBD2 is a possible D gene (6 bases). V lost 3 bases, J lost 3 bases, and 18 bases lay in between. The CDR3 consists of 16 residues. The V gene's germline CDR1 is MDHEN and CDR2 SYDVKM. CDR3 loop: CASSLGDQGLDYEQYF. The CDR3 coding sequence is TGTGCCAGCAGTTTGGGTGATCAGGGACTGGACTACGAGCAGTACTTC.

The chain recombines TRBV5-1 with TRBJ1-1; D unclear. This CDR3 has 16 residues. Germline V gene sequence: CDR1 SGHRS, CDR2 YFSETQ. The V end was cut by 4 bases, the J end by 3 bases, with 19 bases between. The DNA for the CDR3 is TGCGCCAGCAGCGCCGGAGGCCCCGGTGGGGACACTGAAGCTTTCTTT. This translates into CASSAGGPGGDTEAFF.

The chain employs TRBV5-4 and TRBJ2-1, with TRBD1 matching 9 bases. CDR1 is SGHNT, CDR2 YYREEE, per germline (reference sequence). V gave up 1 base and J gave up 15 bases; unmatched junction bases: 8. The CDR3 consists of 13 residues. CDR3 nucleotides: TGTGCCAGCAGCTTGCTTATGACAGGGGGGCTGTTCTTC. Residues: CASSLLMTGGLFF.

The rearrangement uses TRBV4-1 and TRBJ1-6; no reliable D call. Trimming removed 2 bases from V and 9 bases from J, with 20 bases in between. The CDR3 is 17 amino acids. Germline V gives CDR1 MGHRA, CDR2 YSYEKL. CDR3 sequence: CASSQTIIRGVTSPLHF. In DNA form, the CDR3 reads TGCGCCAGCAGCCAAACCATCATCCGGGGAGTAACTTCACCCCTCCACTTT.

A word on this clone: Other DNA sequences of this sample code for an identical CDR3. The rearrangement links TRBV5-1 to TRBJ1-2; 10 nucleotides align to TRBD1. The germline gives CDR1 SGHRS, CDR2 YFSETQ. The CDR3 runs 15 residues. With 0 bases clipped from V and 2 bases from J, the junction kept 1 base outside the gene matches. CDR3 sequence: CASSLGQGANYGYTF. The CDR3 coding sequence is TGCGCCAGCAGCTTGGGACAGGGGGCCAACTATGGCTACACCTTC. Based on the CDR3 plus reference TRBV5-1 and TRBJ1-2, the full variable domain is KAGVTQTPRYLIKTRGQQVTLSCSPISGHRSVSWYQQTPGQGLQFLFEYFSETQRNKGNFPGRFSGRQFSNSRSEMNVSTLELGDSALYLCASSLGQGANYGYTFGSGTRLTVV.

V and J are TRBV28 and TRBJ2-7; TRBD1 aligns across 9 bases. Germline V gives CDR1 MDHEN, CDR2 SYDVKM. Trimming cost V 7 bases and J 2 bases; bases outside gene matches: 3. The CDR3 has 13 amino acids. The chain's CDR3 is CASKTGGPYEQYF. The CDR3, as DNA: TGTGCCAGCAAGACAGGGGGTCCCTACGAGCAGTACTTC.

The chain recombines TRBV7-9 with TRBJ2-3; 7 nucleotides match TRBD2. The CDR3 sequence is 16 residues long. Trimming cost V 2 bases and J 2 bases; bases outside gene matches: 7. Germline CDR1 is SEHNR and CDR2 is FQNEAQ (reference sequence). The CDR3 protein is CASSLFRREPTDTQYF. CDR3 bases: TGTGCCAGCAGCTTATTTCGGCGGGAGCCCACAGATACGCAGTATTTT.

This chain connects TRBV7-3 to TRBJ2-2, with 12 bases matching TRBD2. CDR3 length: 19 residues. Germline-derived CDR1 and CDR2 are SGHTA and FQGTGA. After removal of 6 bases from V and 1 base from J, the junction contained 12 bases not matched to a gene. The CDR3 bases are TGTGCCAGCAGGCTAGGGACTAGCGGGCCCCTCGGGAACACCGGGGAGCTGTTTTTT. Protein sequence: CASRLGTSGPLGNTGELFF.